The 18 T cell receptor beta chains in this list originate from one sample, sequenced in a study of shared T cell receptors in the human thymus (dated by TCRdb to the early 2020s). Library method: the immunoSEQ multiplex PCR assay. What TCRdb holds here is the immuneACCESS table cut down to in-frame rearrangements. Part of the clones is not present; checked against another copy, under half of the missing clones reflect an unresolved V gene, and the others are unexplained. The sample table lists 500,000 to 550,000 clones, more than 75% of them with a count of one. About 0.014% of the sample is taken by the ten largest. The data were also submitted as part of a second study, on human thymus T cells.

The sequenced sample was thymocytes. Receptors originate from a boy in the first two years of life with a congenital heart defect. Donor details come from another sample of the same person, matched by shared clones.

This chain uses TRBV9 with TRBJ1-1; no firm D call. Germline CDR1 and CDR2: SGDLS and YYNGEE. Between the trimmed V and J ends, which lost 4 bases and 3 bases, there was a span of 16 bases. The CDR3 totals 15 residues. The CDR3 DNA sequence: TGTGCCAGCAGCTTATTGACTCACAATGACACTGAAGCTTTCTTT. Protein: CASSLLTHNDTEAFF.

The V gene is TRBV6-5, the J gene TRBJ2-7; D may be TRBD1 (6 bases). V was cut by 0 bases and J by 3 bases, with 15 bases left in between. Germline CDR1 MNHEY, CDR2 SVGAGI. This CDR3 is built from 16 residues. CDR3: CASSYSKQGKGYEQYF. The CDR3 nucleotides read TGTGCCAGCAGTTACTCGAAACAGGGAAAGGGCTACGAGCAGTACTTC.

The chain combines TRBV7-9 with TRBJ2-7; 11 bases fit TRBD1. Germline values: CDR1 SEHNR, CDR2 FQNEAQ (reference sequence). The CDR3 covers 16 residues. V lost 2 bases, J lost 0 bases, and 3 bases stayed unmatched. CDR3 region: CASSLRGTGGSYEQYF. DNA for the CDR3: TGTGCCAGCAGCTTAAGGGGGACAGGGGGCTCCTACGAGCAGTACTTC.

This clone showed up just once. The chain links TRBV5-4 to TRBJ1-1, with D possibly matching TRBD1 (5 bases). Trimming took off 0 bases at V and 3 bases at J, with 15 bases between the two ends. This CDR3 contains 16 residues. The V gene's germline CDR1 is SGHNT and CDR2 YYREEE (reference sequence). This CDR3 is CASSLAYWGKDTEAFF. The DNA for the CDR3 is TGTGCCAGCAGCTTGGCCTACTGGGGCAAGGACACTGAAGCTTTCTTT.

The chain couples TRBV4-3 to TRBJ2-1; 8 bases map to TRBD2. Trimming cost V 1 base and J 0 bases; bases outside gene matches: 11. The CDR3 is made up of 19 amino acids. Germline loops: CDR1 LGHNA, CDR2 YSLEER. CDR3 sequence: CASSQAAAGGPSSYNEQFF. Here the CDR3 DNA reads TGCGCCAGCAGCCAAGCAGCCGCGGGAGGCCCAAGCTCCTACAATGAGCAGTTCTTC.

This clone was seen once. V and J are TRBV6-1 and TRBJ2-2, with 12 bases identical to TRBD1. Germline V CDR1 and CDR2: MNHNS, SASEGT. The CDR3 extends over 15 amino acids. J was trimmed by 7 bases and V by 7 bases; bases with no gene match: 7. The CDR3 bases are TGTGCCAGCAATCAGGGACAGGGGGCAGGCGGGGAGCTGTTTTTT. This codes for CASNQGQGAGGELFF.

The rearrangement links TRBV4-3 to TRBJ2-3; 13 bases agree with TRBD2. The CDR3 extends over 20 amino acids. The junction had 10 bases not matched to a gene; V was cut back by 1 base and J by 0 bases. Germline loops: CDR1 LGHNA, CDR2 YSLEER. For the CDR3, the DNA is TGCGCCAGCAGCCAAGCCCCGACTAGCGGGAGGCCCCACAGCACAGATACGCAGTATTTT. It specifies CASSQAPTSGRPHSTDTQYF.

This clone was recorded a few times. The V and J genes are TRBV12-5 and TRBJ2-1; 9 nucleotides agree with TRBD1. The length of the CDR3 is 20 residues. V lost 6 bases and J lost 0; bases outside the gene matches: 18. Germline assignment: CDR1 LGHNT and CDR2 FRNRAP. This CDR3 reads CASGKQGAATPPTSYNEQFF. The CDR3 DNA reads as TGTGCTAGTGGCAAACAGGGGGCGGCGACCCCTCCTACCTCCTACAATGAGCAGTTCTTC.

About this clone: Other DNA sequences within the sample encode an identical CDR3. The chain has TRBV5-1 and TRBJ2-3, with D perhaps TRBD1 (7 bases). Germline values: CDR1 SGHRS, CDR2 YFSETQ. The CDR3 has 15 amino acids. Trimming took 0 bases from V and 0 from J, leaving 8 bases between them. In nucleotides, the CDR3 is TGCGCCAGCAGCTTGGCAGGGGGGAGCACAGATACGCAGTATTTT. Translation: CASSLAGGSTDTQYF.

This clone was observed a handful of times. The CDR3: CASSFHRNTEAFF. DNA for the CDR3: TGTGCCAGCAGCTTTCACAGGAACACTGAAGCTTTCTTT. The gene calls are TRBV5-4 and TRBJ1-1, with D uncertain. The CDR3 covers 13 residues. V lost 2 bases to trimming and J lost 1 base, with 6 bases between them. Germline V gene sequence: CDR1 SGHNT, CDR2 YYREEE (reference sequence).

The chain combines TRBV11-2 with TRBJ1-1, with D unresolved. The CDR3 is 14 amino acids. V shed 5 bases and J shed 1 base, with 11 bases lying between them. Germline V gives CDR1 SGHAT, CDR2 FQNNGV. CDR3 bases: TGTGCCAGCAGCCCCGGCAGGCCGAACACTGAAGCTTTCTTT. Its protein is CASSPGRPNTEAFF.

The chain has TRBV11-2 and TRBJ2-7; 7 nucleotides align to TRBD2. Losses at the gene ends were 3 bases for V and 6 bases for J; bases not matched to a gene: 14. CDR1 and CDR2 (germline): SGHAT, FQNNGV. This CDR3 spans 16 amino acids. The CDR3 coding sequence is TGTGCCAGCAGCTTTTTCTCCACCGGGACTAAAGGCGAGCAGTACTTC. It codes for CASSFFSTGTKGEQYF.

CDR3 DNA: TGTGCCAGCAGTTCAGAGCAGCGGACGAGCTCCTACGAGCAGTACTTC. Residues: CASSSEQRTSSYEQYF. The V call is TRBV27, the J call TRBJ2-7; possible D gene TRBD2, 5 bases. Trimming pared 4 bases from V and 0 bases from J, leaving 16 bases between. The CDR3 is 16 amino acids. Per the germline V gene, CDR1 is MNHEY and CDR2 is SMNVEV (reference sequence).

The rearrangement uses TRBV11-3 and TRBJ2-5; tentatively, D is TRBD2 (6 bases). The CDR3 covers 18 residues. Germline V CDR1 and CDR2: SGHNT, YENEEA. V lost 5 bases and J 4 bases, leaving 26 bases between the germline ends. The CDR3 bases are TGTGCCAGCAGCCCCCGGAGGGGAGCTCCCCTTGGACGAGAGACCCAGTACTTC. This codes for CASSPRRGAPLGRETQYF.

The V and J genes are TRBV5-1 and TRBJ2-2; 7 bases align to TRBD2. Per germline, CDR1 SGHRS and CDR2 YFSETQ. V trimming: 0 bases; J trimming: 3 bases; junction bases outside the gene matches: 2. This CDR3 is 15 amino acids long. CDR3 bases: TGCGCCAGCAGCTTGGGGGAGGGCCACACCGGGGAGCTGTTTTTT. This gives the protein CASSLGEGHTGELFF.

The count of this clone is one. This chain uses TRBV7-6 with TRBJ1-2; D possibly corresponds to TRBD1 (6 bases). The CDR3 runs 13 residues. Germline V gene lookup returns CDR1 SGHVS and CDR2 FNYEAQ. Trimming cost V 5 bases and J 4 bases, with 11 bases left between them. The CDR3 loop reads CASSQQGAYGYTF. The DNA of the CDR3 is TGTGCCAGCAGCCAACAGGGAGCCTATGGCTACACCTTC.

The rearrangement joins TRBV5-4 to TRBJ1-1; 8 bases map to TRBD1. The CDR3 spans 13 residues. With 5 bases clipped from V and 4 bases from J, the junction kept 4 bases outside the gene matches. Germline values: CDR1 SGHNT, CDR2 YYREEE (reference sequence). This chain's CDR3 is CASRKDRVTEAFF. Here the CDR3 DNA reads TGTGCCAGCAGGAAGGACAGGGTCACTGAAGCTTTCTTT.

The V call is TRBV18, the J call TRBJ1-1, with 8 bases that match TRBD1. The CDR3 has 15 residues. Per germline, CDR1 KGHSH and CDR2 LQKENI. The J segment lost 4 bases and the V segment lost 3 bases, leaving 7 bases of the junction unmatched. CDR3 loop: CASSPSDRAGTEAFF. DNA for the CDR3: TGTGCCAGCTCACCTTCGGACAGGGCGGGCACTGAAGCTTTCTTT.